This entry lists 24 T cell receptor beta chains sequenced from one sample in a study of T cell repertoires in cytomegalovirus infection. TCRdb ran MiXCR on the reads and lists one entry per CDR3 protein. This table has tens of thousands of distinct CDR3 sequences, 20% to 25% appearing once. Antigens for these TCRs are unknown. The sample here was CD8+ T cells from cultured PBMCs, taken from culture after CMV antigen stimulation. The source is a human donor in good health (CMV status not recorded). Some clones in this sample may be carry-over from other donors' samples.

In this sample, this clonotype turned up a few times. The chain employs TRBV28 and TRBJ2-7; 8 bases align to TRBD1. Germline CDR1 and CDR2: MDHEN and SYDVKM. CDR3 length equals 15 residues. J lost 1 base, V lost 6 bases, and 8 bases had no gene match. The CDR3, as DNA: TGTGCCAGCAGACCCACAGGGGGTCATTCCTACGAGCAGTACTTC. Translating it yields CASRPTGGHSYEQYF.

The V gene is TRBV7-9, the J gene TRBJ2-1; 9 nucleotides line up with TRBD2. The CDR3 runs to 16 residues. Unmatched junction bases numbered 3, after V lost 3 bases and J lost 0 bases. CDR1 is SEHNR and CDR2 is FQNEAQ in the germline V gene (reference sequence). In nucleotides, the CDR3 is TGTGCCAGCAGCTTCCTAGCGGGGAGCTCCTACAATGAGCAGTTCTTC. It is translated as CASSFLAGSSYNEQFF.

The chain is built from TRBV29-1 and TRBJ2-1; 11 nucleotides match TRBD2. With V trimmed by 5 bases and J by 6 bases, 9 bases remained unmatched. From germline, CDR1 is SQVTM and CDR2 ANQGSEA. CDR3 length: 15 amino acids. CDR3 region: CSVTKTSGIFNEQFF. The CDR3 DNA sequence: TGCAGCGTTACCAAGACTAGCGGGATTTTCAATGAGCAGTTCTTC.

This clonotype ranks as medium-sized (0.01 to 0.1%). The chain is built from TRBV25-1 and TRBJ2-5, with D perhaps matching TRBD2 (5 bases). This CDR3 has 14 amino acids. V was pared by 2 bases and J by 1 base, with 8 bases between. Germline V gene sequence: CDR1 MGHDK, CDR2 SYGVNS. The CDR3 spells CASSELDFQETQYF. CDR3 DNA: TGTGCCAGCAGTGAACTGGACTTCCAAGAGACCCAGTACTTC. Supplemented by reference TRBV25-1 and TRBJ2-5, the full variable domain reads EADIYQTPRYLVIGTGKKITLECSQTMGHDKMYWYQQDPGMELHLIHYSYGVNSTEKGDLSSESTVSRIRTEHFPLTLESARPSHTSQYLCASSELDFQETQYFGPGTRLLVL.

There are a few counts of this clonotype. V is TRBV7-6 and J is TRBJ2-5, with TRBD2 matching 9 bases. Unmatched junction bases numbered 17, after V lost 4 bases and J lost 5 bases. The CDR3 contains 18 residues. Looked up from germline, CDR1 is SGHVS and CDR2 is FNYEAQ. The CDR3 nucleotides read TGTGCCAGCAGCTCAGGGTCTAGCGGGGAGGCATGGCTTGAGACCCAGTACTTC. Protein: CASSSGSSGEAWLETQYF.

The V gene is TRBV9, the J gene TRBJ2-3; TRBD2 agrees at 8 bases. Germline values: CDR1 SGDLS, CDR2 YYNGEE. Trimming took 0 bases from V and 4 from J; bases not matched to a gene: 4. The CDR3 consists of 15 residues. As DNA, the CDR3 is TGTGCCAGCAGCGTAGGTAGCGGGGAAGCAGATACGCAGTATTTT. Encoded protein: CASSVGSGEADTQYF.

This clonotype was counted only a few times. The rearrangement uses TRBV7-2 and TRBJ2-7; the D is unclear. The V end was cut by 4 bases, the J end by 3 bases, with 28 bases between. In germline, CDR1 is SGHTA, CDR2 FQGNSA. The CDR3 totals 19 residues. CDR3 protein: CASSYPKQSLRPVDYEQYF. CDR3 coding DNA: TGTGCCAGCAGCTACCCAAAGCAATCACTGAGACCCGTTGACTACGAGCAGTACTTC. Filled out from reference TRBV7-2 and TRBJ2-7, the complete variable domain reads GAGVSQSPSNKVTEKGKDVELRCDPISGHTALYWYRQSLGQGLEFLIYFQGNSAPDKSGLPSDRFSAERTGGSVSTLTIQRTQQEDSAVYLCASSYPKQSLRPVDYEQYFGPGTRLTVT.

The chain joins TRBV11-3 to TRBJ1-1, with a weak D call TRBD1 (6 bases). The CDR3 has 16 residues. Germline CDR1 reads SGHNT; CDR2 reads YENEEA. Trimming cost V 5 bases and J 5 bases, with 21 bases left between them. The DNA of the CDR3 is TGTGCCAGCAGCCCTTCTGCGAGCAGGGGAAAGACTGAAGCTTTCTTT. It is translated as CASSPSASRGKTEAFF.

This clonotype was detected only a few times. V and J are TRBV7-8 and TRBJ2-7; 9 positions agree with TRBD2. CDR1 SGHVS and CDR2 FQNEAQ come from the germline V gene. V shed 4 bases and J 4 bases; nucleotides not matched to a gene: 5. CDR3 length: 14 amino acids. Written as DNA, the CDR3 is TGTGCCAGCAGCTCGAGACTAGCGGAGTACGAGCAGTACTTC. Amino acid sequence: CASSSRLAEYEQYF.

The rearrangement joins TRBV11-2 to TRBJ2-1; D may be TRBD2 (6 bases). V shed 1 base and J shed 6 bases, with 10 bases lying between them. CDR3 length equals 14 residues. Germline assignment: CDR1 SGHAT and CDR2 FQNNGV. CDR3 loop: CASSLGGTGNEQFF. CDR3 coding DNA: TGTGCCAGCAGCTTAGGCGGGACGGGCAATGAGCAGTTCTTC. Full variable domain (missing parts from reference TRBV11-2 and TRBJ2-1): EAGVAQSPRYKIIEKRQSVAFWCNPISGHATLYWYQQILGQGPKLLIQFQNNGVVDDSQLPKDRFSAERLKGVDSTLKIQPAKLEDSAVYLCASSLGGTGNEQFFGPGTRLTVL.

The chain combines TRBV2 with TRBJ2-5; 9 bases match TRBD2. Germline lookup yields CDR1 SNHLY and CDR2 FYNNEI. Trimming at V came to 6 bases and at J to 5 bases, leaving 10 bases not matched to a gene. The CDR3 consists of 15 residues. The CDR3 spells CASSPLLAGQETQYF. The CDR3, as DNA: TGTGCCAGCAGCCCTCTTCTAGCGGGGCAGGAGACCCAGTACTTC.

The rearrangement joins TRBV7-2 to TRBJ2-3; the D gene is possibly TRBD2 (6 bases). The CDR3 runs to 15 residues. Trimming removed 2 bases at V and 1 base at J, with 10 bases between. CDR1 SGHTA and CDR2 FQGNSA come from the germline V gene. In nucleotides, the CDR3 is TGTGCCAGCAGCTTACTCTGGAGGGGCACAGATACGCAGTATTTT. Its translation is CASSLLWRGTDTQYF.

The genes are TRBV2 and TRBJ2-5; D is possibly TRBD1 (5 bases). The V gene's germline CDR1 is SNHLY and CDR2 FYNNEI. The CDR3 sequence is 15 residues long. The V end lost 1 base, the J end lost 1 base, and 10 bases lay between the germline ends. In DNA form, the CDR3 reads TGTGCCAGCAGTGAAGGGGGCCAGACCCAAGAGACCCAGTACTTC. Protein product: CASSEGGQTQETQYF.

V is TRBV28 and J is TRBJ1-1; D perhaps matches TRBD1 (5 bases). This CDR3 region has 14 residues. V dropped 3 bases and J dropped 1 base, with 9 bases sitting between them. Germline V gene data show CDR1 as MDHEN and CDR2 as SYDVKM. DNA of the CDR3: TGTGCCAGCAGTTTTCCGGGACCGAACACTGAAGCTTTCTTT. Translating gives CASSFPGPNTEAFF.

This clonotype was seen a few times. J is TRBJ2-7 and V is TRBV7-2, with 10 nucleotides matching TRBD2. CDR3 length: 17 residues. Germline-derived CDR1 and CDR2 are SGHTA and FQGNSA. With 2 bases clipped from V and 5 bases from J, the junction kept 12 bases outside the gene matches. The CDR3 DNA is TGTGCCAGCAGCTTAAGTTCTAGCGGGAGCCTACTTAACGAGCAGTACTTC. This codes for CASSLSSSGSLLNEQYF.

The CDR3 spells CASMGQGPEPEQYF. The CDR3 nucleotides read TGTGCCAGCATGGGACAGGGGCCCGAACCCGAGCAGTACTTC. The chain employs TRBV28 and TRBJ2-7, with 10 nucleotides matching TRBD1. Germline V gene data show CDR1 as MDHEN and CDR2 as SYDVKM. V trimming: 7 bases; J trimming: 6 bases; junction bases outside the gene matches: 9. This CDR3 comprises 14 residues.

V gene TRBV27 combines with J gene TRBJ2-7; D not resolved. Germline loops: CDR1 MNHEY, CDR2 SMNVEV (reference sequence). The CDR3 sequence is 14 residues long. V was pared by 3 bases and J by 2 bases, with 11 bases between. The CDR3 DNA is TGTGCCAGCAGTTTTGGCAGGTCGGCCTACGAGCAGTACTTC. Amino acid sequence: CASSFGRSAYEQYF.

Of note for this clonotype: One junction end disagrees with the germline gene, perhaps due to a read error. V gene TRBV27 combines with J gene TRBJ2-1, with D perhaps TRBD1 (5 bases). The CDR3 totals 15 residues. Germline lookup yields CDR1 MNHEY and CDR2 SMNVEV (reference sequence). The CDR3 is CASSLGAAGGNEQFF. Here the CDR3 DNA reads TGTGCCAGTAGTTTAGGGGCAGCCGGTGGGAATGAGCAGTTCTTC.

This chain joins TRBV7-2 and TRBJ1-4; D not resolved. The CDR3 consists of 15 residues. Germline V gives CDR1 SGHTA, CDR2 FQGNSA. V was pared by 2 bases and J by 0 bases, with 7 bases between. CDR3 amino acids: CASSLTEATNEKLFF. CDR3 sequence (DNA): TGTGCCAGCAGCTTAACCGAGGCAACTAATGAAAAACTGTTTTTT.

This clonotype was counted between two and nine times. The V call is TRBV12-3 or TRBV12-4, the J call TRBJ1-2; D unclear. Trimming cost V 1 base and J 4 bases, with 10 bases left between them. The CDR3 runs to 14 residues. CDR3 coding DNA: TGTGCCAGCAGTTTAGGACCCCAAACCTATGGCTACACCTTC. Amino acid sequence: CASSLGPQTYGYTF.

This chain uses TRBV11-2 with TRBJ2-2; 7 nucleotides agree with TRBD2. CDR3 length equals 15 residues. Germline V lookup: CDR1 SGHAT, CDR2 FQNNGV. The V segment lost 8 bases and the J segment 1 base; nucleotides outside the gene matches: 7. CDR3 protein: CASLGAGENTGELFF. CDR3 nucleotides: TGTGCCAGCCTTGGGGCGGGGGAGAACACCGGGGAGCTGTTTTTT.

This clonotype has a handful of counts. The chain uses TRBV29-1 and TRBJ1-2; D is possibly TRBD1 (5 bases). This CDR3 has 14 amino acids. The V gene lost 6 bases and the J gene lost 5 bases, with 19 bases spanning the gap. Per germline, CDR1 SQVTM and CDR2 ANQGSEA. The CDR3 region is CSVVRLGDGYGYTF. The CDR3, as DNA: TGCAGCGTCGTTCGATTGGGGGACGGGTATGGCTACACCTTC.

This clonotype was counted a few times. This chain uses TRBV7-8 with TRBJ2-2, with a weak D call TRBD1 (5 bases). The CDR3 loop spans 13 amino acids. V dropped 4 bases and J dropped 6 bases, with 9 bases sitting between them. Germline CDR1 is SGHVS and CDR2 is FQNEAQ. For the CDR3, the DNA is TGTGCCAGCAGCTATTCAGGGTCCGGGGAGCTGTTTTTT. Translation: CASSYSGSGELFF.

The chain employs TRBV4-2 and TRBJ1-1; tentative D call: TRBD1 (6 bases). This CDR3 region has 14 residues. Germline V gene data show CDR1 as LGHNA and CDR2 as YNFKEQ. V shed 3 bases and J shed 4 bases, with 12 bases lying between them. The CDR3 sequence is CASSQYTGSTEAFF. The CDR3 DNA is TGTGCCAGCAGCCAGTACACAGGGAGCACTGAAGCTTTCTTT.